The 8 T cell receptor beta chains given below trace back to one sample, sequenced in a study of blood T cell repertoires in COVID-19. Assay: immunoSEQ multiplex PCR; the TCRdb copy retains only in-frame clones and omits some. Seen here are under 150,000 clones, under 80% observed once, and the top ten hold 4% to 4.5%. Specimen: peripheral blood. These receptors all stem from a man in his sixties with acute or convalescent COVID-19.

V gene TRBV18 combines with J gene TRBJ2-5; 15 positions match TRBD2. V lost 1 base and J lost 4; bases outside the gene matches: 10. Per germline, CDR1 KGHSH and CDR2 LQKENI. The CDR3 is 19 residues long. The CDR3, as DNA: TGTGCCAGCTCACCACGGCCCCCCCGGGGACTAGCGGGAGGAGAGACCCAGTACTTC. It codes for CASSPRPPRGLAGGETQYF.

This chain uses TRBV19 with TRBJ1-1, with no clear D. With 4 bases removed from V and 1 base from J, the gap between germline ends came to 10 bases. Germline CDR1 is LNHDA and CDR2 is SQIVND (reference sequence). The CDR3 loop spans 14 amino acids. For the CDR3, the DNA is TGTGCCAGTAGTACCACTTTCCGGAACACTGAAGCTTTCTTT. Protein sequence: CASSTTFRNTEAFF.

Turning to this clone: The germline gene is not matched at one end of the junction; a read error may be the cause. The J gene is TRBJ2-7, the V gene TRBV19; 9 nucleotides match TRBD1. Germline V gene data show CDR1 as LNHDA and CDR2 as SQIVND (reference sequence). The CDR3 contains 15 residues. In nucleotides, the CDR3 is TGTGCCAGTAGTACCGGACAGGGGATCTCCCACGAGCAGTACTTC. Translated: CASSTGQGISHEQYF.

This clone was detected only once. The chain joins TRBV5-1 to TRBJ2-5; possibly TRBD1 for D (7 bases). Germline CDR1 is SGHRS and CDR2 is YFSETQ. The V end was cut by 4 bases, the J end by 5 bases, with 18 bases between. This CDR3 spans 15 amino acids. In nucleotides, the CDR3 is TGCGCCAGCAGCCCCCCAGGGGGGCTCTCGGAGACCCAGTACTTC. This sequence encodes CASSPPGGLSETQYF.

This clone turned up a few times. The chain uses TRBV3-1 (or the pseudogene TRBV3-2) and TRBJ2-5; weak D call: TRBD1 (6 bases). Germline V lookup: CDR1 LGHDT, CDR2 YNNKEL (reference sequence). The CDR3 sequence is 14 residues long. Trimming removed 6 bases at V and 2 bases at J, with 13 bases between. CDR3 residues: CASSFLQGQETQYF. CDR3 coding DNA: TGTGCCAGCAGTTTTTTACAGGGTCAAGAGACCCAGTACTTC.

The chain's CDR3 is CASSERSSGRAETQYF. CDR3 DNA sequence: TGTGCCAGCAGTGAAAGAAGTAGCGGGAGGGCAGAGACCCAGTACTTC. The chain recombines TRBV2 with TRBJ2-5, with 11 bases lining up with TRBD2. The CDR3 consists of 16 residues. Germline V gene sequence: CDR1 SNHLY, CDR2 FYNNEI. The V segment lost 2 bases and the J segment 4 bases; nucleotides outside the gene matches: 6.

The V call is TRBV7-9, the J call TRBJ2-1; D might be TRBD1 (6 bases). Germline V gene lookup returns CDR1 SEHNR and CDR2 FQNEAQ (reference sequence). This CDR3 comprises 14 residues. The ends were cut back, 5 bases at V and 7 bases at J, with 15 bases in the middle. This chain's CDR3 is CASSGGTVPNEQFF. The CDR3 DNA sequence: TGTGCCAGCAGCGGGGGCACGGTTCCAAATGAGCAGTTCTTC.

This clone turned up a few times. The chain has TRBV7-6 and TRBJ1-3; D might be TRBD1 (5 bases). Germline CDR1 SGHVS, CDR2 FNYEAQ. The V gene lost 5 bases and the J gene lost 0 bases, with 17 bases spanning the gap. The length of the CDR3 is 17 residues. CDR3 DNA: TGTGCCAGCAGCCTCATGGGGGGTAAAACCTCTGGAAACACCATATATTTT. It encodes CASSLMGGKTSGNTIYF.